The T cell receptor beta chain described here comes from a study of naive and memory T cell subsets. Study results and caveats: TCR transcript changes with activation or differentiation may affect this RNA method.

The SP2 primer and nested alpha and beta constant region primers amplified ligated cDNA in four rounds. For blood and skin samples, reverse transcription used TCR alpha and beta constant primers. TCRdb reanalysed the 5' RACE reads using MiXCR and keeps one entry per CDR3 protein. The sample records roughly 48,000 distinct CDR3 sequences, about 4.4% being singletons. Germline V gene lookup returns CDR1 SGHAT and CDR2 FQNNGV. With V trimmed by 8 bases and J by 2 bases, 9 bases remained unmatched. The length of the CDR3 is 14 residues. This clonotype was counted at least ten times. Antigen unknown. TCR cDNA received a 3' ligated oligonucleotide that carried a UMI. RNA was extracted from around 2.7 ml of whole blood of healthy adults. Unsorted total RNA, roughly 1 to 1000 ng, was DNase treated before reverse transcription.

The V and J genes are TRBV11-2 and TRBJ2-7; 7 bases map to TRBD2. The receptor's source is a female donor in good health. The CDR3 nucleotides read TGTGCCAGCCGGAGTAGCGGGCGGACCTACGAGCAGTACTTC. This codes for CASRSSGRTYEQYF.